A single sample is the source of the 25 T cell receptor beta chains below, sequenced in a study of identifying expanded T cells in peripheral blood. Data came from immunoSEQ multiplex PCR; TCRdb stores just in-frame clones and leaves some out. Among about 100,000 clones listed, approximately 86% were seen once. The sequencing sample was made of blood. The source is a person aged 18-70 years in good health.

The rearrangement links TRBV6-1 to TRBJ2-3; D remains unclear. CDR3 length: 11 amino acids. V lost 8 bases to trimming and J lost 5 bases, with 8 bases between them. In germline, CDR1 is MNHNS, CDR2 SASEGT. The CDR3 coding sequence is TGTGCCAGCCACACGGGAGATACGCAGTATTTT. Protein sequence: CASHTGDTQYF.

The J gene is TRBJ1-2, the V gene TRBV30; D uncertain. V shed 4 bases and J shed 5 bases, with 8 bases lying between them. CDR1 is GTSNPN, CDR2 SVGIG, per germline (reference sequence). CDR3 length: 11 residues. CDR3 DNA: TGTGCCTGGACAGCGGGGTATGGCTACACCTTC. It is translated as CAWTAGYGYTF.

The chain is built from TRBV9 and TRBJ1-2; D is undetermined. The CDR3 length is 16 residues. From germline, CDR1 is SGDLS and CDR2 YYNGEE. V was clipped by 2 bases and J by 0 bases, with 14 bases between them. Here the CDR3 reads CASSVSPFTANYGYTF. The CDR3 DNA reads TGTGCCAGCAGCGTTAGTCCATTTACAGCTAACTATGGCTACACCTTC. Using reference TRBV9 and TRBJ1-2 for the parts outside the CDR3, the full variable domain is DSGVTQTPKHLITATGQRVTLRCSPRSGDLSVYWYQQSLDQGLQFLIQYYNGEERAKGNILERFSAQQFPDLHSELNLSSLELGDSALYFCASSVSPFTANYGYTFGSGTRLTVV.

This chain joins TRBV5-4 and TRBJ2-7, with D uncertain. Germline V gives CDR1 SGHNT, CDR2 YYREEE (reference sequence). V lost 0 bases to trimming and J lost 0 bases, with 16 bases between them. The CDR3 sequence is 17 residues long. As DNA, the CDR3 is TGTGCCAGCAGCTTGGCCTTGGGTAGAGGCGGCTCCTACGAGCAGTACTTC. This encodes CASSLALGRGGSYEQYF.

V is TRBV10-3 and J is TRBJ2-5; tentatively, D is TRBD1 (5 bases). CDR1 is ENHRY, CDR2 SYGVKD, per germline. V gave up 10 bases and J gave up 3 bases, with 18 bases separating them. This CDR3 comprises 14 residues. CDR3 in amino acids: CATTSWQGEETQYF. The CDR3, as DNA: TGTGCCACCACCTCGTGGCAGGGTGAAGAGACCCAGTACTTC.

The rearrangement joins TRBV5-4 to TRBJ1-4; TRBD1 matches at 7 bases. CDR1 and CDR2 from the germline V gene are SGHNT and YYREEE (reference sequence). V trimming: 3 bases; J trimming: 10 bases; junction bases outside the gene matches: 15. The CDR3 sequence is 16 residues long. The CDR3 loop is CASSSWTGSVGGKLFF. The CDR3, as DNA: TGTGCCAGCAGCTCCTGGACAGGATCGGTCGGCGGAAAACTGTTTTTT.

The V call is TRBV5-6, the J call TRBJ2-5; 7 positions match TRBD1. This CDR3 has 15 amino acids. Germline V gives CDR1 SGHDT, CDR2 YYEEEE. V shed 4 bases and J 7 bases; nucleotides not matched to a gene: 13. CDR3 bases: TGTGCCAGCAGCACAGACAGGGCCCCCCGAGTGACCCAGTACTTC. Its translation: CASSTDRAPRVTQYF.

V and J are TRBV5-6 and TRBJ1-1; D remains unclear. This CDR3 is 13 amino acids long. V lost 4 bases and J 0 bases, leaving 7 bases between the germline ends. CDR1 SGHDT and CDR2 YYEEEE come from the germline V gene. The CDR3 region is CASSRRMNTEAFF. DNA for the CDR3: TGTGCCAGCAGCCGGAGAATGAACACTGAAGCTTTCTTT.

The chain combines TRBV7-9 with TRBJ1-2, with D maybe TRBD1 (5 bases). The CDR3 totals 13 residues. With 7 bases removed from V and 0 bases from J, the gap between germline ends came to 9 bases. Germline V gives CDR1 SEHNR, CDR2 FQNEAQ (reference sequence). The CDR3 nucleotides are TGTGCCAGCACGATAGGGGCTAACTATGGCTACACCTTC. It yields the protein CASTIGANYGYTF. Using reference TRBV7-9 and TRBJ1-2 for the parts outside the CDR3, the full variable domain is DTGVSQNPRHKITKRGQNVTFRCDPISEHNRLYWYRQTLGQGPEFLTYFQNEAQLEKSRLLSDRFSAERPKGSFSTLEIQRTEQGDSAMYLCASTIGANYGYTFGSGTRLTVV.

The chain carries TRBV7-3 and TRBJ2-7, with 9 bases that match TRBD2. There are 17 residues in the CDR3. V dropped 0 bases and J dropped 2; count of bases not matched to a gene: 8. Germline loops: CDR1 SGHTA, CDR2 FQGTGA. The DNA of the CDR3 is TGTGCCAGCAGCTTAACCTCCCTGACTAGCGGCCCCTACGAGCAGTACTTC. Its translation is CASSLTSLTSGPYEQYF. Full variable domain (remainder filled in from reference TRBV7-3 and TRBJ2-7): GAGVSQTPSNKVTEKGKYVELRCDPISGHTALYWYRQSLGQGPEFLIYFQGTGAADDSGLPNDRFFAVRPEGSVSTLKIQRTERGDSAVYLCASSLTSLTSGPYEQYFGPGTRLTVT.

This clone appeared a single time. This sequence joins TRBV2 and TRBJ1-2; D is uncertain. The germline gives CDR1 SNHLY, CDR2 FYNNEI. The CDR3 sequence is 13 residues long. Trimming took off 7 bases at V and 2 bases at J, with 11 bases between the two ends. In DNA, the CDR3 is TGTGCCAGCAAGGTGGCACAGAACTATGGCTACACCTTC. Translation: CASKVAQNYGYTF.

The chain employs TRBV5-6 and TRBJ1-1, with D perhaps matching TRBD1 (5 bases). The CDR3 covers 13 residues. Germline-derived CDR1 and CDR2 are SGHDT and YYEEEE. Trimming took 4 bases from V and 6 from J, leaving 13 bases between them. The CDR3 is CASSGAGQSEAFF. CDR3 bases: TGTGCCAGCAGCGGGGCCGGCCAATCTGAAGCTTTCTTT.

The chain uses TRBV6-1 and TRBJ1-5; 7 bases are a match to TRBD1. Trimming took 3 bases from V and 8 from J; bases not matched to a gene: 13. Germline-derived CDR1 and CDR2 are MNHNS and SASEGT. This CDR3 has 16 residues. The CDR3 sequence is CASSDYRARGGEPQHF. CDR3 coding DNA: TGTGCCAGCAGTGACTACAGGGCCAGGGGGGGGGAGCCCCAGCATTTT.

The gene calls are TRBV6-1 and TRBJ1-6; perhaps TRBD1 as D (5 bases). Germline lookup yields CDR1 MNHNS and CDR2 SASEGT. The CDR3 sequence is 15 residues long. V lost 2 bases, J lost 10 bases, and 15 bases lay in between. The CDR3 DNA follows: TGTGCCAGCAGTGAATGGGGGGGGAATTCATCACCCCTCCACTTT. This codes for CASSEWGGNSSPLHF.

The genes are TRBV7-2 and TRBJ2-3; maybe TRBD1 (6 bases). The germline V and J ends were trimmed by 4 bases and 1 base, with 15 bases remaining between them. Germline CDR1 is SGHTA and CDR2 is FQGNSA. The CDR3 extends over 16 amino acids. The CDR3 bases are TGTGCCAGCAGCTGGACTGGACAGTCCCGCACAGATACGCAGTATTTT. Translated: CASSWTGQSRTDTQYF.

The genes are TRBV2 and TRBJ1-2, with TRBD1 as a possible D gene (5 bases). V lost 6 bases and J lost 2, with 10 bases in between. The CDR3 consists of 13 residues. Germline assignment: CDR1 SNHLY and CDR2 FYNNEI. CDR3: CASRGTVNYGYTF. CDR3 coding DNA: TGTGCCAGCAGGGGGACCGTCAACTATGGCTACACCTTC.

CDR3 sequence (DNA): TGTGCCAGCTCACCCGGACGTGCAAACACCATATATTTT. Amino acids: CASSPGRANTIYF. The chain recombines TRBV18 with TRBJ1-3; D ambiguous. Germline loops: CDR1 KGHSH, CDR2 LQKENI. The CDR3 runs 13 residues. The V end lost 3 bases, the J end lost 6 bases, and 9 bases lay between the germline ends.

In its sample, this clone was seen once. Here the CDR3 DNA reads TGTGCCAGCAGCTTAGTTAGCTTGGGCACTGAAGCTTTCTTT. Translated, it gives CASSLVSLGTEAFF. The V gene is TRBV7-2, the J gene TRBJ1-1; D is ambiguous. The V end lost 1 base, the J end lost 4 bases, and 10 bases lay between the germline ends. The germline gives CDR1 SGHTA, CDR2 FQGNSA. The CDR3 contains 14 residues.

The chain couples TRBV7-8 to TRBJ1-1; a possible D gene is TRBD1 (6 bases). Germline lookup yields CDR1 SGHVS and CDR2 FQNEAQ. V dropped 2 bases and J dropped 4 bases, with 14 bases sitting between them. The CDR3 extends over 15 amino acids. This chain's CDR3 is CASSLNLQGSTEAFF. In nucleotides, the CDR3 is TGTGCCAGCAGCTTAAATTTACAGGGAAGCACTGAAGCTTTCTTT.

The chain carries TRBV6-1 and TRBJ2-5, with no clear D. The CDR3 loop spans 13 amino acids. The V end was cut by 7 bases, the J end by 3 bases, with 12 bases between. CDR1 and CDR2 from the germline V gene are MNHNS and SASEGT. CDR3 sequence (DNA): TGTGCCAGCAATCGGGTATTGGAAGAGACCCAGTACTTC. This codes for CASNRVLEETQYF.

V usage is TRBV28 and J usage is TRBJ2-3, with 7 bases that match TRBD2. V dropped 6 bases and J dropped 3; count of bases not matched to a gene: 9. Per the germline V gene, CDR1 is MDHEN and CDR2 is SYDVKM. CDR3 size: 15 residues. CDR3 residues: CASRSGAAGTDTQYF. As DNA, the CDR3 is TGTGCCAGCAGAAGCGGGGCGGCTGGGACAGATACGCAGTATTTT.

This clone was counted a few times. The V call is TRBV7-9, the J call TRBJ2-7; D uncertain. Trimming left V 5 bases short and J 4 bases short, with 21 bases between. The CDR3 runs to 16 residues. CDR1 is SEHNR and CDR2 is FQNEAQ in the germline V gene (reference sequence). The chain's CDR3 is CASSLILTGSDYEQYF. DNA for the CDR3: TGTGCCAGCAGCCTAATCCTGACCGGATCAGATTACGAGCAGTACTTC. Using reference TRBV7-9 and TRBJ2-7 for the parts outside the CDR3, the full variable domain is DTGVSQNPRHKITKRGQNVTFRCDPISEHNRLYWYRQTLGQGPEFLTYFQNEAQLEKSRLLSDRFSAERPKGSFSTLEIQRTEQGDSAMYLCASSLILTGSDYEQYFGPGTRLTVT.

The CDR3 DNA reads TGTGCCAGCAGCCCGCGGACAGACTTCAACACTGAAGCTTTCTTT. Its protein product is CASSPRTDFNTEAFF. This chain uses TRBV7-9 with TRBJ1-1; D possibly corresponds to TRBD1 (6 bases). CDR3 length equals 15 residues. The germline CDR1 and CDR2 sequences are SEHNR and FQNEAQ (reference sequence). V shed 5 bases and J shed 2 bases, with 15 bases lying between them.

The chain combines TRBV29-1 with TRBJ2-6, with a tentative D call TRBD2 (5 bases). Trimming left V 6 bases short and J 0 bases short, with 18 bases between. This CDR3 is built from 17 residues. The germline V gene has CDR1 SQVTM and CDR2 ANQGSEA. The CDR3 nucleotides read TGCAGCGTCACGCTGCGGGCGGATCCCTCTGGGGCCAACGTCCTGACTTTC. Its translation: CSVTLRADPSGANVLTF.

This clone was recorded only once. The chain couples TRBV6-5 to TRBJ2-3; the D is unclear. V was cut by 5 bases and J by 2 bases, with 8 bases left in between. The germline CDR1 and CDR2 sequences are MNHEY and SVGAGI. This CDR3 spans 13 amino acids. CDR3 nucleotides: TGTGCCAGCAGTAACAGAAACACAGATACGCAGTATTTT. As protein: CASSNRNTDTQYF.